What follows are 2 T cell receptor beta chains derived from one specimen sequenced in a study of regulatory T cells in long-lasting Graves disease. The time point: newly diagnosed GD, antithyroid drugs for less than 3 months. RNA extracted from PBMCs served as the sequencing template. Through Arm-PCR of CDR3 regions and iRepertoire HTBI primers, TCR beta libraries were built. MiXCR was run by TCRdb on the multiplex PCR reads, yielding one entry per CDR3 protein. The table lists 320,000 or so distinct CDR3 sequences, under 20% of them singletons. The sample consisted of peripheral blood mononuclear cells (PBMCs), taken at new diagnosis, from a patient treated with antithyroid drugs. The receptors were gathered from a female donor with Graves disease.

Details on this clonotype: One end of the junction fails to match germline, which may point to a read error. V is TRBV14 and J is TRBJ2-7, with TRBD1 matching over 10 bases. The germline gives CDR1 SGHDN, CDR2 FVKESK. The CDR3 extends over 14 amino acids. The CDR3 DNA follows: TGTGCCTGCAGCCTAGGACAGGGGGCCTACGAGCAGTACTTC. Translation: CACSLGQGAYEQYF.

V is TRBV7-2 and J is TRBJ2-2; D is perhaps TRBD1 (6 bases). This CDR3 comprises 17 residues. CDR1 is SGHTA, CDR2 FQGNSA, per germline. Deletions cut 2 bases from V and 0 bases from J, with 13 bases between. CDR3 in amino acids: CASSLSPGHANTGELFF. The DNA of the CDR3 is TGTGCCAGCAGCTTATCACCGGGACACGCGAACACCGGGGAGCTGTTTTTT.